This entry lists 24 T cell receptor beta chains sequenced from one sample in a study of shared clonotypes between healthy human individuals. CD45RO-negative cells were positively selected for CCR7, leaving out terminally differentiated effector memory CD45RA+ cells. The method was immunoSEQ multiplex PCR; TCRdb's version includes in-frame clones alone and lacks a portion of them. The table lists about 750,000 clones, 80% to 95% of them singletons. The source material was naive CD8+ T cells sorted from blood. The receptors were gathered from a man aged 25 to 45 in good health.

The V gene is TRBV7-9, the J gene TRBJ2-7, with 9 nucleotides matching TRBD1. CDR3 size: 14 residues. Germline trimming cut 6 bases from V and 6 bases from J; bases unmatched to any gene: 9. CDR1 and CDR2 from the germline V gene are SEHNR and FQNEAQ (reference sequence). CDR3 nucleotides: TGTGCCAGCAGTCCACGGGACAGGGTTTCCGAGCAGTACTTC. This gives the protein CASSPRDRVSEQYF. Combining the CDR3 with reference TRBV7-9 and TRBJ2-7 gives the whole variable domain DTGVSQNPRHKITKRGQNVTFRCDPISEHNRLYWYRQTLGQGPEFLTYFQNEAQLEKSRLLSDRFSAERPKGSFSTLEIQRTEQGDSAMYLCASSPRDRVSEQYFGPGTRLTVT.

This chain connects TRBV7-2 to TRBJ2-7; 11 nucleotides match TRBD2. Germline values: CDR1 SGHTA, CDR2 FQGNSA. The CDR3 loop spans 18 amino acids. The ends lost 1 base at V and 4 bases at J; junction bases unmatched: 12. CDR3 sequence (DNA): TGTGCCAGCAGCTTAGGAGAGGATCTGACTAGCGGGGATTACGAGCAGTACTTC. This translates into CASSLGEDLTSGDYEQYF.

This sequence joins TRBV6-6 and TRBJ1-1; D not resolved. Germline assignment: CDR1 MNHNY and CDR2 SVGAGI (reference sequence). The V and J ends lost 6 bases and 1 base respectively, with 9 bases between them. The CDR3 is 13 residues long. The CDR3 region is CASRTPENTEAFF. CDR3 in DNA: TGTGCCAGCAGAACCCCAGAGAACACTGAAGCTTTCTTT.

The rearrangement uses TRBV7-8 and TRBJ2-5; no clear D. The CDR3 is 11 amino acids. In germline, CDR1 is SGHVS, CDR2 FQNEAQ. Trimming shortened V by 6 bases and J by 5 bases, and 7 bases separated the two germline ends. DNA for the CDR3: TGTGCCAGCAGTATGGGGGAGACCCAGTACTTC. Amino acid sequence: CASSMGETQYF.

Only one count was recorded for this clone. V gene TRBV10-2 combines with J gene TRBJ2-7, with 10 nucleotides matching TRBD1. J lost 6 bases, V lost 11 bases, and 7 bases had no gene match. From germline, CDR1 is WSHSY and CDR2 SAAADI. The CDR3 loop spans 12 amino acids. CDR3 residues: CASGTGASEQYF. In nucleotides, the CDR3 is TGCGCCTCCGGGACAGGGGCGTCCGAGCAGTACTTC.

This chain connects TRBV5-6 to TRBJ2-1, with TRBD2 as a possible D gene (6 bases). This CDR3 contains 15 residues. Germline V gene sequence: CDR1 SGHDT, CDR2 YYEEEE. Trimming left V 2 bases short and J 2 bases short, with 11 bases between. CDR3 sequence (DNA): TGTGCCAGCAGCTTAACGGGAGCCACCTACAATGAGCAGTTCTTC. Amino acid sequence: CASSLTGATYNEQFF. Full variable domain (remainder filled in from reference TRBV5-6 and TRBJ2-1): DAGVTQSPTHLIKTRGQQVTLRCSPKSGHDTVSWYQQALGQGPQFIFQYYEEEERQRGNFPDRFSGHQFPNYSSELNVNALLLGDSALYLCASSLTGATYNEQFFGPGTRLTVL.

The rearrangement uses TRBV6-6 and TRBJ2-7; tentatively, D is TRBD1 or TRBD2 (5 bases each). Germline values: CDR1 MNHNY, CDR2 SVGAGI (reference sequence). V was pared by 0 bases and J by 5 bases, with 17 bases between. The CDR3 runs to 16 residues. The CDR3 sequence is CASSYSIAGTLHEQYF. The CDR3 DNA reads TGTGCCAGCAGTTACTCGATAGCCGGGACGTTGCACGAGCAGTACTTC.

V usage is TRBV11-2 and J usage is TRBJ2-7; D ambiguous. The germline V and J ends were trimmed by 2 bases and 3 bases, with 11 bases remaining between them. The CDR3 is 14 residues long. The germline gives CDR1 SGHAT, CDR2 FQNNGV. The CDR3 region is CASSLPGERYEQYF. The CDR3 nucleotides are TGTGCCAGCAGCTTACCCGGTGAGCGCTACGAGCAGTACTTC.

The rearrangement joins TRBV20-1 to TRBJ1-4; D unclear. There are 10 residues in the CDR3. V lost 6 bases and J 5 bases, leaving 4 bases between the germline ends. Looked up from germline, CDR1 is DFQATT and CDR2 is SNEGSKA (reference sequence). CDR3 coding DNA: TGCAGTGCCGGAAATGAAAAACTGTTTTTT. Translating gives CSAGNEKLFF.

Concerning this clone itself: This CDR3 is also generated by other DNA sequences in the sample. DNA of the CDR3: TGTGCCAGCAGTGAAACAGCTACCTACGAGCAGTACTTC. Protein: CASSETATYEQYF. V and J are TRBV6-1 and TRBJ2-7; no firm D call. The CDR3 extends over 13 amino acids. Germline loops: CDR1 MNHNS, CDR2 SASEGT. V shed 2 bases and J shed 2 bases, with 7 bases lying between them.

The gene calls are TRBV7-9 and TRBJ2-5, with TRBD2 matching 8 bases. Per the germline V gene, CDR1 is SEHNR and CDR2 is FQNEAQ (reference sequence). Trimming removed 2 bases from V and 2 bases from J; junction bases left unmatched: 7. The CDR3 contains 16 residues. CDR3 coding DNA: TGTGCCAGCAGCTTACCCCAGATAGCGGGGCAAGAGACCCAGTACTTC. It yields the protein CASSLPQIAGQETQYF.

V gene TRBV19 combines with J gene TRBJ2-1; no clear D gene. Trimming pared 4 bases from V and 9 bases from J, leaving 10 bases between. This CDR3 is built from 12 residues. Looked up from germline, CDR1 is LNHDA and CDR2 is SQIVND (reference sequence). The CDR3 sequence: CASSTPMTEQFF. In nucleotides, the CDR3 is TGTGCCAGTAGTACCCCCATGACTGAGCAGTTCTTC.

The rearrangement joins TRBV5-4 to TRBJ2-7; no clear D. Per the germline V gene, CDR1 is SGHNT and CDR2 is YYREEE (reference sequence). The CDR3 totals 11 residues. The V end lost 2 bases, the J end lost 6 bases, and 6 bases lay between the germline ends. CDR3 sequence (DNA): TGTGCCAGCAGCTTCGGCCTCGAGCAGTACTTC. Amino acid sequence: CASSFGLEQYF.

The chain links TRBV7-9 to TRBJ2-1, with 9 bases matching TRBD1. Trimming at V came to 2 bases and at J to 4 bases, leaving 9 bases not matched to a gene. The germline gives CDR1 SEHNR, CDR2 FQNEAQ (reference sequence). The CDR3 consists of 17 residues. The DNA for the CDR3 is TGTGCCAGCAGCTTACAACCGGGACAGGGATCATACAATGAGCAGTTCTTC. Translating gives CASSLQPGQGSYNEQFF.

This clone was counted a single time. The chain has TRBV25-1 and TRBJ1-2; TRBD1 agrees at 8 bases. With 4 bases clipped from V and 5 bases from J, the junction kept 9 bases outside the gene matches. The CDR3 length is 15 residues. Germline lookup yields CDR1 MGHDK and CDR2 SYGVNS. The CDR3: CASSAQGAERYGYTF. Here the CDR3 DNA reads TGTGCCAGCAGTGCCCAGGGGGCAGAACGGTATGGCTACACCTTC.

The chain links TRBV7-9 to TRBJ2-2; maybe TRBD2 (6 bases). The V end lost 4 bases, the J end lost 0 bases, and 15 bases lay between the germline ends. Germline lookup yields CDR1 SEHNR and CDR2 FQNEAQ (reference sequence). This CDR3 is built from 17 residues. This CDR3 is CASSSPLSGTNTGELFF. CDR3 in DNA: TGTGCCAGCAGCTCGCCCCTTAGCGGTACGAACACCGGGGAGCTGTTTTTT.

DNA of the CDR3: TGTGCCAGCAGATTAAACAATTACGAGCAGTACTTC. This codes for CASRLNNYEQYF. The rearrangement links TRBV7-9 to TRBJ2-7; D remains unclear. The CDR3 loop spans 12 amino acids. The ends were cut back, 6 bases at V and 4 bases at J, with 10 bases in the middle. CDR1 is SEHNR, CDR2 FQNEAQ, per germline (reference sequence).

The genes are TRBV19 and TRBJ2-1; D tentatively reads TRBD1 or TRBD2 (5 bases each). The CDR3 covers 13 residues. Trimming left V 7 bases short and J 8 bases short, with 15 bases between. Germline CDR1 reads LNHDA; CDR2 reads SQIVND (reference sequence). CDR3 nucleotides: TGTGCCAGTAATCGGGGCCCTGGAGATGAGCAGTTCTTC. It translates to CASNRGPGDEQFF. The full variable domain, rest sourced from reference TRBV19 and TRBJ2-1, is DGGITQSPKYLFRKEGQNVTLSCEQNLNHDAMYWYRQDPGQGLRLIYYSQIVNDFQKGDIAEGYSVSREKKESFPLTVTSAQKNPTAFYLCASNRGPGDEQFFGPGTRLTVL.

The chain couples TRBV7-2 to TRBJ2-5, with 7 bases aligning to TRBD2. The junction had 7 bases not matched to a gene; V was cut back by 1 base and J by 2 bases. The CDR3 runs to 16 residues. Germline assignment: CDR1 SGHTA and CDR2 FQGNSA. The CDR3 DNA reads TGTGCCAGCAGCTTAGAGGAGGCTAGCGGACAAGAGACCCAGTACTTC. Translated, it gives CASSLEEASGQETQYF.

DNA for the CDR3: TGCGCCAGCAGCTTGGGCTTAACTGGGACAGGGTTTCCCTACGAGCAGTACTTC. It specifies CASSLGLTGTGFPYEQYF. The rearrangement links TRBV5-1 to TRBJ2-7, with TRBD1 identical over 9 bases. J lost 2 bases, V lost 0 bases, and 12 bases had no gene match. CDR3 length: 18 amino acids. In germline, CDR1 is SGHRS, CDR2 YFSETQ. Complete variable domain (other parts from reference TRBV5-1 and TRBJ2-7): KAGVTQTPRYLIKTRGQQVTLSCSPISGHRSVSWYQQTPGQGLQFLFEYFSETQRNKGNFPGRFSGRQFSNSRSEMNVSTLELGDSALYLCASSLGLTGTGFPYEQYFGPGTRLTVT.

The V and J genes are TRBV10-1 and TRBJ1-4; TRBD1 might be the D (5 bases). CDR1 is WNHNN and CDR2 is SYGVQD in the germline V gene (reference sequence). The CDR3 runs 14 residues. Trimming cost V 6 bases and J 8 bases, with 16 bases left between them. The CDR3 here is CASRNRPIQEKLFF. The CDR3, as DNA: TGCGCCAGCAGGAACAGGCCCATTCAGGAAAAACTGTTTTTT.

The rearrangement links TRBV6-5 to TRBJ1-2; TRBD1 matches 7 bases. The junction had 9 bases not matched to a gene; V was cut back by 6 bases and J by 2 bases. Germline V CDR1 and CDR2: MNHEY, SVGAGI. The CDR3 totals 15 residues. The CDR3 spells CASRRRDSQNYGYTF. DNA for the CDR3: TGTGCCAGCAGGCGACGGGACAGCCAAAACTATGGCTACACCTTC.

The chain combines TRBV7-2 with TRBJ2-3, with a possible D match to TRBD2 (6 bases). The germline V gene has CDR1 SGHTA and CDR2 FQGNSA. The CDR3 length is 15 residues. Trimming removed 4 bases from V and 0 bases from J, with 11 bases in between. The CDR3 nucleotides are TGTGCCAGCAGCTCCATCGGGACTAGCACAGATACGCAGTATTTT. Its protein is CASSSIGTSTDTQYF.

The chain couples TRBV4-3 to TRBJ2-7; TRBD1 matches 9 bases. Trimming at V came to 4 bases and at J to 4 bases, leaving 8 bases not matched to a gene. In germline, CDR1 is LGHNA, CDR2 YSLEER. The length of the CDR3 is 15 residues. Written as DNA, the CDR3 is TGCGCCAGCAGCCTCGGGACAGGGTTATCGTACGAGCAGTACTTC. Translation: CASSLGTGLSYEQYF.